The present TCR beta chain was sequenced within a study of spatial heterogeneity in lung cancer. CDR1 and CDR2 (germline): DFQATT, SNEGSKA (reference sequence). The CDR3 is 13 amino acids. Trimming removed 0 bases at V and 4 bases at J, with 9 bases between. TCRdb reprocessed the 5' RACE reads with MiXCR, giving one entry per CDR3 protein. The top ten clones hold roughly 6.4% of a sample with some 83,000 distinct CDR3 sequences, around 7.8% of them seen once. This clonotype has ten or more counts. Documented time point: sample taken at primary tumor resection. This sample comprised PBMCs, obtained at surgery. The V gene is TRBV20-1, the J gene TRBJ1-1; TRBD1 might be the D (5 bases). The sequence derives from a male donor with early-stage non-small cell lung cancer. As DNA, the CDR3 is TGCAGTGCTAGAGAGCAGGGACGCACTGAAGCTTTCTTT. Protein sequence: CSAREQGRTEAFF.